This T cell receptor beta chain originates from a study of CD8 T cells in ankylosing spondylitis. Scientists made TCR beta libraries using quantitative 5'-RACE with molecular barcodes. TCRdb re-called the 5' RACE reads through MiXCR, storing one row per CDR3 protein. The repertoire holds roughly 670,000 distinct CDR3 sequences, with around 20% as singletons. Study-level results: In ankylosing spondylitis blood, a motif of eight highly homologous TCR beta variants appeared characteristic.

This clonotype was detected a few times. The antigen is undetermined. Trimming stripped 5 bases from V and 8 bases from J, with 14 bases between. This CDR3 has 13 amino acids. Germline V gives CDR1 MNHNY, CDR2 SVGAGI (reference sequence). The chain links TRBV6-6 to TRBJ2-3; D ambiguous. Sequenced input: blood, either unsorted or a sorted T cell fraction (not recorded which). The sequence was obtained from a male donor with ankylosing spondylitis. The chain's CDR3 is CASSTPGTRTQYF. CDR3 nucleotide sequence: TGTGCCAGCAGTACCCCGGGTACCCGTACGCAGTATTTT.